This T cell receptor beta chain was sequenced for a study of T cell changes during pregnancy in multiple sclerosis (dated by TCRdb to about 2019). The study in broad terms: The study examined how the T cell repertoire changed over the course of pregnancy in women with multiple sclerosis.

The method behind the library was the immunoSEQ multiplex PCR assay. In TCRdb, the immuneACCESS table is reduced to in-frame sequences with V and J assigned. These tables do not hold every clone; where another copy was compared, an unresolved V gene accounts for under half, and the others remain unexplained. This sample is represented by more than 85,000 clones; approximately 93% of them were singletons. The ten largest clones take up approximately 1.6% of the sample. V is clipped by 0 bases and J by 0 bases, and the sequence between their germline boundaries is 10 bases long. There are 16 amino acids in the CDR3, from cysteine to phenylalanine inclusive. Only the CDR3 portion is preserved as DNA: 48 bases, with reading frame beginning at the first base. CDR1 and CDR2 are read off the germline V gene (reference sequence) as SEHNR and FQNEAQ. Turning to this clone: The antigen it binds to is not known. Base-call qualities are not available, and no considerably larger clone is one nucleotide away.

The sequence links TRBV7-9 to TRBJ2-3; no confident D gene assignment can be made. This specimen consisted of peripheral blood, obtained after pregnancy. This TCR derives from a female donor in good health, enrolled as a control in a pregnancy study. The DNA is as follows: TGTGCCAGCAGCTTAGCGGATGGCGGCAGCACAGATACGCAGTATTTT. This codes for CASSLADGGSTDTQYF.